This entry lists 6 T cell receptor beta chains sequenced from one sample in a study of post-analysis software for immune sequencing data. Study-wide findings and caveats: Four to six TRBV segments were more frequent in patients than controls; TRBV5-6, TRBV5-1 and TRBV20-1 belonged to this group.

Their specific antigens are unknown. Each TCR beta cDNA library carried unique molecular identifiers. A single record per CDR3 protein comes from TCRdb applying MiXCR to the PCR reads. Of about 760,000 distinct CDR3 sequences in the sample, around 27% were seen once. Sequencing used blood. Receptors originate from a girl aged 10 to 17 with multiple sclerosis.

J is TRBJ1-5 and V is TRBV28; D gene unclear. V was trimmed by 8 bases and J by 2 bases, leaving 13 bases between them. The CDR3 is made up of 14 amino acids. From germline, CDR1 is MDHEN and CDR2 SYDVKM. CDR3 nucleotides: TGTGCCAGCGGACGCAGAGGCGGCAATCAGCCCCAGCATTTT. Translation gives CASGRRGGNQPQHF.

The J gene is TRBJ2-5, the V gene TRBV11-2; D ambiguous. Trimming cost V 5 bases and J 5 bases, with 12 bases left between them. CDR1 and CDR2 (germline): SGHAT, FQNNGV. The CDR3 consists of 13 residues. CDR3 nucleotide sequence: TGTGCCAGCAGCCCGGCGCTTTCGGAGACCCAGTACTTC. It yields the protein CASSPALSETQYF.

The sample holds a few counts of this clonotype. Here the CDR3 DNA reads TGTGCCAGCCATTCGGAGAGAAAGGGGGAGCAGTTCTTC. Translating gives CASHSERKGEQFF. The chain has TRBV28 and TRBJ2-1, with a tentative D call TRBD1 (5 bases). V was shortened by 8 bases and J by 10 bases, with 18 bases between the two germline ends. CDR3 length equals 13 residues. Germline loops: CDR1 MDHEN, CDR2 SYDVKM.

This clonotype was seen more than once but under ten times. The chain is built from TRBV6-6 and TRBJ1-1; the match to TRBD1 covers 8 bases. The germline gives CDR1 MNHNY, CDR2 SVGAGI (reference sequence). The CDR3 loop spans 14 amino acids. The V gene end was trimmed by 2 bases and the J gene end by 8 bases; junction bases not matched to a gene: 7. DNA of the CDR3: TGTGCCAGCAGTTACCTACTGCGGACAGGGGAAGCTTTCTTT. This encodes CASSYLLRTGEAFF.

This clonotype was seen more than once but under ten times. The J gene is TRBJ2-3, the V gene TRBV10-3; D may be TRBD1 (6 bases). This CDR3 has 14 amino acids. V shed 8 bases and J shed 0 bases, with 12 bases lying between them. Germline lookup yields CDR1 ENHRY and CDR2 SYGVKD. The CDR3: CAIGADRSTDTQYF. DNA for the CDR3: TGTGCCATCGGCGCGGACAGAAGCACAGATACGCAGTATTTT.

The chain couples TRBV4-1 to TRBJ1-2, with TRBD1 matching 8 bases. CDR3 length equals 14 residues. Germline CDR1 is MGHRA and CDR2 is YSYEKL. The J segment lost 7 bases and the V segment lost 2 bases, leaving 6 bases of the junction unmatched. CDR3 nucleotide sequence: TGCGCCAGCAGCCAAATAGACAGGGGCGGTGGCTACACCTTC. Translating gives CASSQIDRGGGYTF.